Below are 17 T cell receptor beta chains sequenced from a single sample in a study of blood T cell repertoires in COVID-19. The assay was immunoSEQ multiplex PCR, and TCRdb's table has in-frame clones only and misses some. The sample has tens of thousands of clones, 76% seen once; the top ten hold roughly 23%. The material sequenced was peripheral blood. These receptors were obtained from a man over 45 with active or convalescent COVID-19.

This chain connects TRBV7-8 to TRBJ2-7; TRBD1 matches at 9 bases. The CDR3 is 13 residues long. V trimming: 5 bases; J trimming: 4 bases; junction bases outside the gene matches: 3. Germline V gives CDR1 SGHVS, CDR2 FQNEAQ. DNA of the CDR3: TGTGCCAGCAGCCCACAGGGGGCATACGAGCAGTACTTC. As protein: CASSPQGAYEQYF.

The rearrangement joins TRBV30 to TRBJ1-5; D might be TRBD1 (6 bases). V lost 0 bases to trimming and J lost 1 base, with 19 bases between them. The CDR3 sequence is 18 residues long. CDR1 and CDR2 (germline): GTSNPN, SVGIG (reference sequence). In DNA, the CDR3 is TGTGCCTGGAGTGTACCTATAGGGGGTGTGTACAGCAATCAGCCCCAGCATTTT. Protein sequence: CAWSVPIGGVYSNQPQHF.

The chain combines TRBV5-1 with TRBJ1-1; possible D gene TRBD1, 5 bases. Trimming cost V 0 bases and J 2 bases, with 11 bases left between them. Germline CDR1 reads SGHRS; CDR2 reads YFSETQ. The CDR3 spans 15 residues. This CDR3 is CASSLEGPPNTEAFF. The CDR3 nucleotides are TGCGCCAGCAGCTTGGAGGGGCCCCCTAACACTGAAGCTTTCTTT.

The chain links TRBV19 to TRBJ2-4; a weak D match, TRBD1 (7 bases). The germline gives CDR1 LNHDA, CDR2 SQIVND (reference sequence). Trimming cost V 3 bases and J 0 bases, with 18 bases left between them. This CDR3 contains 18 residues. The CDR3 nucleotides read TGTGCCAGTAGTATCAGGGTGGAGGGGGCTCTAGCCAAAAACATTCAGTACTTC. Amino acids: CASSIRVEGALAKNIQYF. Based on the CDR3 plus reference TRBV19 and TRBJ2-4, the full variable domain is DGGITQSPKYLFRKEGQNVTLSCEQNLNHDAMYWYRQDPGQGLRLIYYSQIVNDFQKGDIAEGYSVSREKKESFPLTVTSAQKNPTAFYLCASSIRVEGALAKNIQYFGAGTRLSVL.

The chain links TRBV3-1 (or the pseudogene TRBV3-2) to TRBJ1-2; 8 bases fit TRBD1. J gave up 6 bases and V 0 bases, and 6 bases lay outside the gene matches. Germline V gene lookup returns CDR1 LGHDT and CDR2 YNNKEL (reference sequence). The CDR3 sequence is 15 residues long. The CDR3 protein is CASSQEGQAGHGYTF. DNA of the CDR3: TGTGCCAGCAGCCAAGAGGGACAGGCGGGCCATGGCTACACCTTC.

Written as DNA, the CDR3 is TGTGCCAGCAGTGCGGAGGTGGGCACAGATACGCAGTATTTT. Its translation is CASSAEVGTDTQYF. The chain joins TRBV5-4 to TRBJ2-3; maybe TRBD2 (5 bases). Trimming stripped 5 bases from V and 1 base from J, with 11 bases between. CDR1 and CDR2 from the germline V gene are SGHNT and YYREEE (reference sequence). CDR3 length: 14 residues. Drawing the rest from reference TRBV5-4 and TRBJ2-3, the complete variable domain is ETGVTQSPTHLIKTRGQQVTLRCSSQSGHNTVSWYQQALGQGPQFIFQYYREEENGRGNFPPRFSGLQFPNYSSELNVNALELDDSALYLCASSAEVGTDTQYFGPGTRLTVL.

The V gene is TRBV7-8, the J gene TRBJ2-7; 9 bases line up with TRBD2. Germline V gives CDR1 SGHVS, CDR2 FQNEAQ. CDR3 length equals 15 residues. V lost 2 bases and J lost 5; bases outside the gene matches: 7. CDR3 sequence reads: CASSLPGREGHEQYF. CDR3 DNA: TGTGCCAGCAGCTTACCAGGGCGGGAGGGCCACGAGCAGTACTTC.

For the CDR3, the DNA is TGTGCCAGCAGCCTCCAGGGGAACACTGAAGCTTTCTTT. It encodes CASSLQGNTEAFF. The chain carries TRBV14 and TRBJ1-1, with TRBD1 as a possible D gene (5 bases). CDR3 length: 13 amino acids. Trimming left V 4 bases short and J 1 base short, with 7 bases between. Germline V gives CDR1 SGHDN, CDR2 FVKESK.

The V and J genes are TRBV20-1 and TRBJ2-1; 14 bases agree with TRBD2. The CDR3 consists of 14 residues. Germline V lookup: CDR1 DFQATT, CDR2 SNEGSKA (reference sequence). V shed 3 bases, J shed 9 bases, and the junction held 4 bases outside the gene matches. The CDR3 coding sequence is TGCAGTGCTAGTGGGACTAGCGGGAGTATTGAGCAGTTCTTC. It yields the protein CSASGTSGSIEQFF.

The chain couples TRBV19 to TRBJ2-5, with D perhaps matching TRBD2 (6 bases). The CDR3 sequence is 16 residues long. Trimming stripped 1 base from V and 2 bases from J, with 14 bases between. Germline-derived CDR1 and CDR2 are LNHDA and SQIVND (reference sequence). In DNA form, the CDR3 reads TGTGCCAGTAGTATAGTCTTTGGGACTTTACAAGAGACCCAGTACTTC. Amino acid sequence: CASSIVFGTLQETQYF.

This clone came up once. The chain recombines TRBV3-1 (or the pseudogene TRBV3-2) with TRBJ1-2; TRBD1 matches 7 bases. V was pared by 4 bases and J by 8 bases, with 22 bases of the junction left unmatched. The CDR3 contains 18 residues. Germline CDR1 and CDR2: LGHDT and YNNKEL (reference sequence). The CDR3 bases are TGTGCCAGCAGCCCCACAAGTCAACGGGCACAGGGGAGTGGGGGCTACACCTTC. As protein: CASSPTSQRAQGSGGYTF.

DNA of the CDR3: TGTGCCAGCTCTACTTTCTCTGGGGCCAACGTCCTGACTTTC. It translates to CASSTFSGANVLTF. V and J are TRBV19 and TRBJ2-6; no firm D call. V shed 9 bases and J shed 0 bases, with 9 bases lying between them. Per the germline V gene, CDR1 is LNHDA and CDR2 is SQIVND (reference sequence). The CDR3 has 14 amino acids.

CDR3 in amino acids: CASSLYTSSYNEQFF. CDR3 DNA sequence: TGTGCCAGCTCACTCTACACTAGCTCCTACAATGAGCAGTTCTTC. This chain links TRBV18 with TRBJ2-1; TRBD2 might be the D (5 bases). The germline CDR1 and CDR2 sequences are KGHSH and LQKENI. V gave up 4 bases and J gave up 0 bases, with 10 bases separating them. This CDR3 has 15 amino acids.

The rearrangement links TRBV2 to TRBJ2-1; D is possibly TRBD2 (6 bases). Germline assignment: CDR1 SNHLY and CDR2 FYNNEI. Trimming pared 8 bases from V and 6 bases from J, leaving 17 bases between. The CDR3 has 14 amino acids. The CDR3 region is CASGGRGSLNEQFF. CDR3 coding DNA: TGTGCCAGCGGAGGTCGGGGGTCCCTCAATGAGCAGTTCTTC.

This rearrangement joins TRBV3-1 (or the pseudogene TRBV3-2) to TRBJ1-2; 7 bases map to TRBD1. Germline V CDR1 and CDR2: LGHDT, YNNKEL (reference sequence). V lost 5 bases, J lost 12 bases, and 18 bases stayed unmatched. The CDR3 has 15 residues. The CDR3: CASSEVRQGEAENTF. The CDR3 DNA is TGTGCCAGCAGCGAAGTTCGCCAGGGGGAGGCTGAAAACACCTTC.

The chain uses TRBV5-1 and TRBJ2-2; 11 nucleotides line up with TRBD1. Germline V CDR1 and CDR2: SGHRS, YFSETQ. This CDR3 spans 17 amino acids. V dropped 2 bases and J dropped 4; count of bases not matched to a gene: 7. In DNA, the CDR3 is TGCGCCAGCAGCTTCGCAGGACAGGGGGCGGGCACCGGGGAGCTGTTTTTT. This translates into CASSFAGQGAGTGELFF. Variable domain in full (rest from reference TRBV5-1 and TRBJ2-2): KAGVTQTPRYLIKTRGQQVTLSCSPISGHRSVSWYQQTPGQGLQFLFEYFSETQRNKGNFPGRFSGRQFSNSRSEMNVSTLELGDSALYLCASSFAGQGAGTGELFFGEGSRLTVL.

The chain is built from TRBV5-1 and TRBJ2-7, with 9 bases matching TRBD2. The CDR3 sequence is 15 residues long. The trim removed 0 bases at V and 2 bases at J, leaving 3 bases unmatched. Germline V lookup: CDR1 SGHRS, CDR2 YFSETQ. For the CDR3, the DNA is TGCGCCAGCAGCTTGGCCGGCGGGGGGGCCTACGAGCAGTACTTC. It translates to CASSLAGGGAYEQYF.